The clone carrying this T cell receptor (beta chain) occurred once. The antigen is unknown. The sample is drawn from a study of shared clonotypes between healthy human individuals. Study at large: Each donor's CD8 memory used one plate, CD8 naive two, each CD4 subset three. General study results and limits: Larger estimated richness was generally seen in naive subsets than in memory subsets. Enrolling few donors narrowed the genetic and exposure-history diversity that was represented.

An even split of each subset's genomic DNA across several immunoSEQ plates was performed. Clones were sequenced by immunoSEQ multiplex PCR, and TCRdb holds only the in-frame ones, with some missing. The table records about 2 million clones, 85% to 95% of them present only once. Naive CD8 cells were CD45RO-negative, positively selected for CCR7, excluding terminally differentiated effector memory CD45RA+ cells. CDR1 is SNHLY, CDR2 FYNNEI, per germline. V gave up 2 bases and J gave up 4 bases; unmatched junction bases: 2. The CDR3 consists of 14 residues. This TCR was recovered from a man aged 18-30 years in good health. Sequenced material: naive CD8+ T cells sorted from blood. The chain carries TRBV2 and TRBJ2-5; 9 nucleotides match TRBD2. The CDR3 bases are TGTGCCAGCAGTGAACTAGCGGGACCAGAGACCCAGTACTTC. It yields the protein CASSELAGPETQYF.